Presented here are 10 T cell receptor beta chains from one specimen sequenced in a study of T-cell reconstitution after alpha-beta-depleted transplantation in children (dated by TCRdb to about 2016). Library creation used PCR. This sample was sequenced with an Illumina HiSeq 2500. TCR library preparation used molecular barcoding, with unique molecular identifiers applied to normalize quantification of the TCRbeta repertoire. TCRdb reprocessing: public reads trimmed at Q25 with fastp, clones called with MiXCR, in-frame beta chains kept. Rows with a matching CDR3 protein are joined into one entry that keeps the most common DNA and genes. Within this sample are about 290,000 distinct CDR3 sequences, with about a tenth of them counted one time only. The ten largest clones add up to 7.5% of the sample. The treatment or condition label, as the study defines it: allogeneic hematopoietic cell transplantation with graft depleted of TCRalphabeta T cells and CD19 B cells.

The source material was PBMCs, sampled before TCRalphabeta/CD19-depleted stem cell transplant. Receptor source: a boy less than two years old with acute myeloid leukemia, due to receive a stem cell transplant.

The J gene is TRBJ2-3, the V gene TRBV11-3; the D gene could be TRBD1 or TRBD2 (5 bases each). The germline V gene has CDR1 SGHNT and CDR2 YENEEA. V was pared by 1 base and J by 1 base, with 15 bases between. This CDR3 comprises 17 residues. The CDR3 region is CASSLGVRDPCTDTQYF. Written as DNA, the CDR3 is TGTGCCAGCAGCTTAGGCGTCCGGGACCCCTGCACAGATACGCAGTATTTT. The full variable domain, in which reference TRBV11-3 and TRBJ2-3 provide the parts outside the CDR3, is EAGVVQSPRYKIIEKKQPVAFWCNPISGHNTLYWYLQNLGQGPELLIRYENEEAVDDSQLPKDRFSAERLKGVDSTLKIQPAELGDSAVYLCASSLGVRDPCTDTQYFGPGTRLTVL.

This clonotype was detected a few times. The V call is TRBV7-2, the J call TRBJ2-7; the D gene is possibly TRBD1 (6 bases). The CDR3 consists of 15 residues. Germline CDR1 and CDR2: SGHTA and FQGNSA. Trimming removed 4 bases at V and 2 bases at J, with 15 bases between. CDR3 loop: CASSSTGTIPYEQYF. In DNA form, the CDR3 reads TGTGCCAGCAGCTCGACCGGGACAATCCCCTACGAGCAGTACTTC.

This clonotype was seen at least ten times. The chain carries TRBV20-1 and TRBJ2-3; 9 bases match TRBD2. This CDR3 contains 16 residues. Trimming took 3 bases from V and 3 from J; bases not matched to a gene: 10. The germline V gene encodes CDR1 DFQATT and CDR2 SNEGSKA (reference sequence). CDR3 sequence reads: CSARGVVAGATDTQYF. The CDR3 DNA reads TGCAGTGCTAGGGGGGTAGTAGCGGGGGCAACAGATACGCAGTATTTT.

This clonotype was counted ten times or more. No DNA is shown, since the ends of the CDR3 on it are uncertain; the CDR3 is the one TCRdb lists. CDR3 sequence reads: CASSSSDRVYEQYF. The genes are TRBV28 and TRBJ2-7; the tabulated D call, TRBD1, remains unverified against the DNA. Looked up from germline, CDR1 is MDHEN and CDR2 is SYDVKM. 14 amino acids form the CDR3, both terminal residues included.

Ten or more counts support this clonotype. V gene TRBV11-2 combines with J gene TRBJ2-1, with D unresolved. V lost 5 bases and J 4 bases, leaving 12 bases between the germline ends. The CDR3 has 14 residues. Per germline, CDR1 SGHAT and CDR2 FQNNGV. The CDR3 reads CASSPILSYNEQFF. In nucleotides, the CDR3 is TGTGCCAGCAGCCCCATATTGAGTTACAATGAGCAGTTCTTC.

The chain has TRBV28 and TRBJ1-5; D is ambiguous. Trimming shortened V by 5 bases and J by 7 bases, and 9 bases separated the two germline ends. This CDR3 region has 12 residues. The germline V gene has CDR1 MDHEN and CDR2 SYDVKM. DNA for the CDR3: TGTGCCAGCAGTAGGGAGAGGCAGCCCCAGCATTTT. It codes for CASSRERQPQHF.

This clonotype has just a few counts. The chain uses TRBV6-1 and TRBJ1-3; tentative D call: TRBD1 (6 bases). The CDR3 contains 13 residues. Per germline, CDR1 MNHNS and CDR2 SASEGT. The V and J ends lost 5 bases and 7 bases respectively, with 12 bases between them. The CDR3: CASSRVGGNTIYF. CDR3 coding DNA: TGTGCCAGCAGTCGGGTAGGGGGGAACACCATATATTTT.

This clonotype was observed at least ten times. The chain couples TRBV29-1 to TRBJ2-1; the D is unclear. V lost 6 bases to trimming and J lost 2 bases, with 8 bases between them. Germline V gene sequence: CDR1 SQVTM, CDR2 ANQGSEA. CDR3 length: 12 amino acids. Written as DNA, the CDR3 is TGCAGCGTATTGATAACCTACAATGAGCAGTTCTTC. It translates to CSVLITYNEQFF.

In its sample, this clonotype was seen many times. The DNA for the CDR3 is TGTGCCAGCAGTTCCCCCCCTCGGGACTACCAAGAGACCCAGTACTTC. Its translation is CASSSPPRDYQETQYF. The chain carries TRBV28 and TRBJ2-5; D may be TRBD2 (6 bases). Germline V lookup: CDR1 MDHEN, CDR2 SYDVKM. The CDR3 contains 16 residues. Trimming left V 4 bases short and J 0 bases short, with 15 bases between.

This clonotype was recorded many times. The chain links TRBV5-1 to TRBJ2-2; weak D call: TRBD2 (5 bases). V was clipped by 1 base and J by 5 bases, with 9 bases between them. Germline-derived CDR1 and CDR2 are SGHRS and YFSETQ. The CDR3 has 14 residues. CDR3 sequence (DNA): TGCGCCAGCAGCTTGAACGGGAATACCGGGGAGCTGTTTTTT. It translates to CASSLNGNTGELFF.